The entry below gives a single T cell receptor beta chain sequence along with its context. Its antigen is undetermined. UMI labels and 5' RACE were used to prepare the TRB cDNA libraries. TCRdb re-called the 5' RACE reads and catalogs CDR3 proteins one per entry, DNA excluded. Found here are fewer than 80,000 distinct CDR3 sequences; the top ten clones hold more than 4%. This entry is derived from a study of CXCR3-negative and CXCR3-positive naive CD8 T cells. The overall study: Libraries each contributed about 1.5 +/- 0.3 million TRB reads, for around 140 million in total. Overall study findings and caveats: Against CXCR3-negative naive cells, CXCR3-positive naive cells showed more hydrophobic TRB CDR3s. Memory, not naive, CXCR3-negative and CXCR3-positive cells differed in TRBV-TRBJ usage.

Naivety in CD8+ T cells corresponded to a CD45RO-CCR7+CD27+CD95- phenotype. The CDR3 runs to 14 residues. Germline V CDR1 and CDR2: PRHDT, FYEKMQ (reference sequence). The V call is TRBV13, the J call TRBJ1-4; the TRBD1 assignment by TCRdb is unverifiable without DNA. The TCR originated in a human donor in good health. Some clones in this sample may be carry-over from other donors' samples. Sequencing used naive CXCR3- CD8+ T cells from blood. Subset reported: CD45RO-CCR7+CD27+CD95- naive CD8+ T cells lacking CXCR3 (TNR3-). The chain's CDR3 is CASSFSGENEKLFF. Full variable domain (missing parts from reference TRBV13 and TRBJ1-4): AAGVIQSPRHLIKEKRETATLKCYPIPRHDTVYWYQQGPGQDPQFLISFYEKMQSDKGSIPDRFSAQQFSDYHSELNMSSLELGDSALYFCASSFSGENEKLFFGSGTQLSVL.